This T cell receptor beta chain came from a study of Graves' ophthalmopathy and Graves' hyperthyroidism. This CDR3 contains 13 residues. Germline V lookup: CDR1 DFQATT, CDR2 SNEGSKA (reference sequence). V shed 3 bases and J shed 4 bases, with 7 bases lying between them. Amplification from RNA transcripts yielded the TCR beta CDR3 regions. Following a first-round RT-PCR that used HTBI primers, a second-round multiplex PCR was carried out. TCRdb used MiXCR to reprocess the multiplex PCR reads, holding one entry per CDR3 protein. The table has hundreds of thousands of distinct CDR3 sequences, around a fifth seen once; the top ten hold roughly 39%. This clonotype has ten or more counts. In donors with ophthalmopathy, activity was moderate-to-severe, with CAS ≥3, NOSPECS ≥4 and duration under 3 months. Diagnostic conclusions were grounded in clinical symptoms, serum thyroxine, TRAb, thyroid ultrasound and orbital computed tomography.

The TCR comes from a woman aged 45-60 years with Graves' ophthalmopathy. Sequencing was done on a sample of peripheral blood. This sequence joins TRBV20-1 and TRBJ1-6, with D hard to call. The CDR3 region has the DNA TGCAGTGCTAGGATGGGGTATAATTCACCCCTCCACTTT. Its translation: CSARMGYNSPLHF.